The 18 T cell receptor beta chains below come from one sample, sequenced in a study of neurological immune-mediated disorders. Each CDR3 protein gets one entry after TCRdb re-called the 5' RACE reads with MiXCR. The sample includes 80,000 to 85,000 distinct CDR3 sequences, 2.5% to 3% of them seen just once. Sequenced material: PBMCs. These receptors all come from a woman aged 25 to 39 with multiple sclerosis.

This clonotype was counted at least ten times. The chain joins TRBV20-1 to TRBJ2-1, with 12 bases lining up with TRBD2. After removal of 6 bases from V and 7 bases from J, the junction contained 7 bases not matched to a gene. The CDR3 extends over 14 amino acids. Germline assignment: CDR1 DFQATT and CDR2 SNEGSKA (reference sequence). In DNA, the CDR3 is TGCAGTGCCCGGACTAGCGGGGTCGGGAATGAGCAGTTCTTC. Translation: CSARTSGVGNEQFF.

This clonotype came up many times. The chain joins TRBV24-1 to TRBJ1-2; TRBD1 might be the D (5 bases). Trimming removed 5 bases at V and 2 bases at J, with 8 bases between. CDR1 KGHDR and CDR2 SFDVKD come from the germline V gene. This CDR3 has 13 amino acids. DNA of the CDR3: TGTGCCACCAGTGGTTCAGGGAACTATGGCTACACCTTC. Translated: CATSGSGNYGYTF.

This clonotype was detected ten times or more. The CDR3 protein is CASSLQGFGYTF. CDR3 nucleotides: TGTGCCAGCAGTCTTCAGGGGTTTGGCTACACCTTC. The chain joins TRBV27 to TRBJ1-2; weak D call: TRBD1 (6 bases). CDR3 length equals 12 residues. Germline V gene lookup returns CDR1 MNHEY and CDR2 SMNVEV (reference sequence). Deletions cut 5 bases from V and 7 bases from J, with 11 bases between.

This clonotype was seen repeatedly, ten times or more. DNA for the CDR3: TGCAGCGTAGGAATGGACGGGGCCTCGGGTCAGCCCCAGCATTTT. This translates into CSVGMDGASGQPQHF. The chain combines TRBV29-1 with TRBJ1-5, with D maybe TRBD1 (5 bases). Germline V gene lookup returns CDR1 SQVTM and CDR2 ANQGSEA. The CDR3 sequence is 15 residues long. V lost 6 bases to trimming and J lost 6 bases, with 21 bases between them.

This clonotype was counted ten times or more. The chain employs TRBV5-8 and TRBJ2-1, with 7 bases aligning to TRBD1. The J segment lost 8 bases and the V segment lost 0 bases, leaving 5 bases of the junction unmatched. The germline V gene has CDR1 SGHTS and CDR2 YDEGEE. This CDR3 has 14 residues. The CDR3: CASSLGTGFDEQFF. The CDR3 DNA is TGTGCCAGCAGCTTGGGGACAGGTTTCGATGAGCAGTTCTTC.

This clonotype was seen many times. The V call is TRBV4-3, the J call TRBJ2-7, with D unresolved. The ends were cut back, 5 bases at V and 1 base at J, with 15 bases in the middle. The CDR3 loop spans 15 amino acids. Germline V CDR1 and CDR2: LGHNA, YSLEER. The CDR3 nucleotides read TGCGCCAGCAGCTACCTGGGTTCCACGTCCTACGAGCAGTACTTC. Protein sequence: CASSYLGSTSYEQYF.

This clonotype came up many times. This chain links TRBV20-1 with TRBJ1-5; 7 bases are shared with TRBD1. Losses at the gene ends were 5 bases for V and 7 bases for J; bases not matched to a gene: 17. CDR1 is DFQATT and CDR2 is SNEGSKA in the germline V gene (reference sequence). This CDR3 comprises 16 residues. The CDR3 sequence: CSASPRTGEGWQPQHF. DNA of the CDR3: TGCAGTGCTTCCCCAAGGACAGGAGAGGGGTGGCAGCCCCAGCATTTT.

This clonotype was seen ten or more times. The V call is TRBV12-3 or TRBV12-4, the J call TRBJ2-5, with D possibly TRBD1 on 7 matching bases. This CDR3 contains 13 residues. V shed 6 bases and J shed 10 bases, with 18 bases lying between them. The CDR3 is CASSSSTGEVQYF. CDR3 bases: TGTGCCAGCAGCTCCAGCACAGGGGAGGTCCAGTACTTC.

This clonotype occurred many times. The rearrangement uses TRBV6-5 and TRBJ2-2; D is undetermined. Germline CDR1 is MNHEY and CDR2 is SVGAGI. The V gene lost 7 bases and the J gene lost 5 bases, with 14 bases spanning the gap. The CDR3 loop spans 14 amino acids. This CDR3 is CASTSGSSTGELFF. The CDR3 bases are TGTGCCAGCACCTCAGGATCTTCTACCGGGGAGCTGTTTTTT.

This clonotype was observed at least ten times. Here the CDR3 DNA reads TGCAGCGCGGTCCGGGACGGGGGATCCTACGAGCAGTACTTC. Protein product: CSAVRDGGSYEQYF. The chain carries TRBV29-1 and TRBJ2-7, with TRBD2 as a possible D gene (6 bases). V dropped 7 bases and J dropped 1 base, with 17 bases sitting between them. Germline V gene sequence: CDR1 SQVTM, CDR2 ANQGSEA. The length of the CDR3 is 14 residues.

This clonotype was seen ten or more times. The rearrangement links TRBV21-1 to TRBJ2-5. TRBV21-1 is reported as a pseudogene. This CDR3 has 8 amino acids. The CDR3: CASHIWDF. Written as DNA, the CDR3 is TGTGCCAGCCACATATGGGACTTC.

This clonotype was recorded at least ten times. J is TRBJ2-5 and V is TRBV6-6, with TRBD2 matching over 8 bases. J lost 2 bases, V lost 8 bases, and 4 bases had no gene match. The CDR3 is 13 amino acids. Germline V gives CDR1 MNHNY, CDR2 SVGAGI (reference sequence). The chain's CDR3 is CASLLAVQETQYF. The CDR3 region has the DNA TGTGCCAGCCTACTAGCGGTACAAGAGACCCAGTACTTC.

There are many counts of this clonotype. Here the CDR3 reads CASSLSGYGYTF. For the CDR3, the DNA is TGTGCCAGCAGCTTATCTGGCTATGGCTACACCTTC. The rearrangement uses TRBV7-2 and TRBJ1-2; no definite D call. CDR1 and CDR2 (germline): SGHTA, FQGNSA. V lost 2 bases to trimming and J lost 4 bases, with 5 bases between them. This CDR3 is built from 12 residues.

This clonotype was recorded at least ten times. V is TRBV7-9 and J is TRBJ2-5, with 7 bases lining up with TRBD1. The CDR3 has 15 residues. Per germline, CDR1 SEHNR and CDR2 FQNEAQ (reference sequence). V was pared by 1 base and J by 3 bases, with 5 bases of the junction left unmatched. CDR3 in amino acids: CASSLVDGTEETQYF. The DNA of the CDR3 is TGTGCCAGCAGCTTAGTGGATGGGACAGAAGAGACCCAGTACTTC.

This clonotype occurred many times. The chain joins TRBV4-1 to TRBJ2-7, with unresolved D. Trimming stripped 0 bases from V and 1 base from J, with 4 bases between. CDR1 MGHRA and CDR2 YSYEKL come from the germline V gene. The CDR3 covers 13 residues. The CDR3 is CASSQDQSYEQYF. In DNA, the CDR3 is TGCGCCAGCAGCCAAGATCAGTCCTACGAGCAGTACTTC.

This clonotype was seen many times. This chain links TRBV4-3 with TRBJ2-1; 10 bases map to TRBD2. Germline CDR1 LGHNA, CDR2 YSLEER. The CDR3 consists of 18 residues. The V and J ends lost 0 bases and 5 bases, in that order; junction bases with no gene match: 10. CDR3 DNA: TGCGCCAGCAGCCAAGATCTATCTAGCGGGAGTCTGAACAATGAGCAGTTCTTC. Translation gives CASSQDLSSGSLNNEQFF.

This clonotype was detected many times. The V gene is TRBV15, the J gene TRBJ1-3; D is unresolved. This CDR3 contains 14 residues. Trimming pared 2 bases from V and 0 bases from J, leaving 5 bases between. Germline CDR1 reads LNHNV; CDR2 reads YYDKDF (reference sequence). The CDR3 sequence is CATSRQASGNTIYF. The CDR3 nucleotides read TGTGCCACCAGCAGACAGGCCTCTGGAAACACCATATATTTT. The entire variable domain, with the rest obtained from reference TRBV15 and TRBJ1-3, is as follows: DAMVIQNPRYQVTQFGKPVTLSCSQTLNHNVMYWYQQKSSQAPKLLFHYYDKDFNNEADTPDNFQSRRPNTSFCFLDIRSPGLGDTAMYLCATSRQASGNTIYFGEGSWLTVV.

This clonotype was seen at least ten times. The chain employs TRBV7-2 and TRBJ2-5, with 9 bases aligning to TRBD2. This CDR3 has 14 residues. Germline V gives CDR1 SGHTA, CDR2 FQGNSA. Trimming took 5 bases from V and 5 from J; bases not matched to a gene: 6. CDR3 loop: CASSRSGRGETQYF. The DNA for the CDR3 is TGTGCCAGCAGCCGTAGCGGGAGAGGGGAGACCCAGTACTTC.